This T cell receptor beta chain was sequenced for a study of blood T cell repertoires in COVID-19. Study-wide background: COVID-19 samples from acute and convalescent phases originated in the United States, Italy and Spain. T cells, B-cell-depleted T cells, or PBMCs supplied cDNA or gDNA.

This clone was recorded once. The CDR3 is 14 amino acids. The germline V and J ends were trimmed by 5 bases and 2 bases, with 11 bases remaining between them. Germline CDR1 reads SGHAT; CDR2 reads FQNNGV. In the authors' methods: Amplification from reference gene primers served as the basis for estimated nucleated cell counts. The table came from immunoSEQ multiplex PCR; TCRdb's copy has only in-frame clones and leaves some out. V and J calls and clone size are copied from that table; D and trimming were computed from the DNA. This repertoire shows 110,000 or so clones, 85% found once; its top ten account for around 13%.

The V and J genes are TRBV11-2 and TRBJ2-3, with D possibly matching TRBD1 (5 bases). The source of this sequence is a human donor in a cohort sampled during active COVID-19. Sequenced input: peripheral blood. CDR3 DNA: TGTGCCAGCAGCCCTTTTGGGGCCACAGATACGCAGTATTTT. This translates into CASSPFGATDTQYF.